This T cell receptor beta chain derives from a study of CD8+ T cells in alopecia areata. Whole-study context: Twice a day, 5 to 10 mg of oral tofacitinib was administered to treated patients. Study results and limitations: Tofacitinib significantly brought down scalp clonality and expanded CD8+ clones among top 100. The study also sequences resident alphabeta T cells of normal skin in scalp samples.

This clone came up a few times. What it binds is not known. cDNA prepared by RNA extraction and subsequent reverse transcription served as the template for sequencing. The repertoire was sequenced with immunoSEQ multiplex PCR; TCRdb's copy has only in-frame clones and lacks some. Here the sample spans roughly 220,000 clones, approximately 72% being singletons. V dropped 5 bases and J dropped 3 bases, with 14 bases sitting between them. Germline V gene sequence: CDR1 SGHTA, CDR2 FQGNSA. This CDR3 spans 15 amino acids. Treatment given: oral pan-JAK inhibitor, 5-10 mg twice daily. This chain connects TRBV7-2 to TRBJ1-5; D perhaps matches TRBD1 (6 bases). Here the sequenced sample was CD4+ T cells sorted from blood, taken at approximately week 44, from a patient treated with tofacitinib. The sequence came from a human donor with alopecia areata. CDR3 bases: TGTGCCAGCAGCCAAGGGGGTTTTCCCAATCAGCCCCAGCATTTT. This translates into CASSQGGFPNQPQHF.